This entry describes one T cell receptor beta chain. This sample stems from a study of blood T cell repertoires in COVID-19. Whole-study context: The origin of the acute and convalescent COVID-19 samples was the United States, Italy and Spain. The analysed material was cDNA or gDNA that came from T cells, B-cell-depleted T cells, or PBMCs.

In the original processing: Cell counts per sample came from amplifying reference gene primers. Assay: immunoSEQ multiplex PCR; the TCRdb copy retains only in-frame clones and omits some. V, J and clone size derive from that table, while D and trimming were established from the DNA sequence. The top ten hold around 1.4% of the sample, which has 390,000 or so clones, 86% seen once. Germline V lookup: CDR1 SGHDN, CDR2 FVKESK. The CDR3 totals 17 residues. Trimming cost V 1 base and J 7 bases, with 22 bases left between them. Material: peripheral blood. The chain employs TRBV14 and TRBJ1-2, with D maybe TRBD1 (5 bases). The clonotype originates from a woman aged 25 to 39 with active or convalescent COVID-19. DNA for the CDR3: TGTGCCAGCAGCCAAGGTCGGACATCCGGCTATTTCTTTGGCTACACCTTC. Its translation: CASSQGRTSGYFFGYTF.